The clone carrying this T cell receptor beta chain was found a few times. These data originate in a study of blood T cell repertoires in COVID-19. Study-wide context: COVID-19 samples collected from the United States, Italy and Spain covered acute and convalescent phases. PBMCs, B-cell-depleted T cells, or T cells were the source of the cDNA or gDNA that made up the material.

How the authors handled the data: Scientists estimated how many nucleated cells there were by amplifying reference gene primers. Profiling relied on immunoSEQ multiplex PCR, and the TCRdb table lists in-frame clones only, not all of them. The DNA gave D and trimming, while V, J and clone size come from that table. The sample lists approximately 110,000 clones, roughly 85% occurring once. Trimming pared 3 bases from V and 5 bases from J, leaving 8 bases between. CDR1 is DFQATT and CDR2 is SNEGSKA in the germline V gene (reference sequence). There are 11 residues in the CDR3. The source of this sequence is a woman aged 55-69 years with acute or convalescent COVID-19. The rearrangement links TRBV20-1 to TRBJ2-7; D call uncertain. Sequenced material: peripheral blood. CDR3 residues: CSASRLDEQYF. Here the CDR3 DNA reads TGCAGTGCTAGTCGTCTAGACGAGCAGTACTTC.